A single T cell receptor beta chain is shown here with its context. What this receptor recognizes is not known. Per-base qualities were not stored, and no clone one base away is much larger. For this chain, trimming is 2 bases at the V end and 4 bases at the J end, and the number of junction bases without a gene match is 4. From the germline V gene, CDR1 is SGDLS and CDR2 is YYNGEE. The CDR3 sequence holds 14 residues, the cysteine and phenylalanine included. Only the CDR3 DNA stays, 42 bases, in frame from base 1. The cohort comprised 35 to 45 patients with surgically resected non-small-cell lung cancer who had both primary tumor and brain metastasis specimens. Archival formalin-fixed, paraffin-embedded tissues were used as the tumor specimens. These data come from a study of brain metastases from non-small cell lung cancer (dated 2019 in TCRdb). Regarding the complete study: In non-small-cell lung cancer patients, the researchers characterized the immune microenvironment of brain metastases and primary tumors that had been resected as matched pairs.

The receptor library was made with the immunoSEQ multiplex PCR assay. T-cell receptor beta chain repertoire sequencing was performed alongside a 770-gene immune expression panel. TCRdb mirrors the immuneACCESS table, restricted to in-frame sequences. Some clones are absent from its copies; in checked studies, under half trace to an unresolved V gene, and the reason for the others is unknown. This sample comprises around 4,200 clones, 70% to 90% of them detected only once. Roughly 6.7% of the sample rests with the top ten. Overall study outcomes, separate from this receptor: Paired brain metastases and primary tumors largely shared TCR repertoires, although T-cell densities in the metastases were sparse. Lower T-cell infiltration was exhibited by brain metastases compared with primary tumors (P < 0.001). T-cell clones appeared expanded in approximately 68% of brain metastases relative to the matched primary tumors.

The chain couples TRBV9 to TRBJ2-5; 8 bases in the middle match TRBD2. This TCR came from a donor at least 40 years old with non-small cell lung cancer. The sequenced sample was primary lung tumor tissue. The sample's cell subset or site label is to be understood as: primary lung tumor paired with brain metastasis. The DNA is TGTGCCAGCAGCGTCGGACTAGCCAGAGAGACCCAGTACTTC. This encodes CASSVGLARETQYF.